This T cell receptor (beta chain) was profiled in a study of T cells generated in artificial thymic organoids (dated 2017 in TCRdb). Describing the broader study: TCR alpha and beta CDR3 repertoires of in vitro artificial thymic organoid-derived CD8 single positive T cells were compared with thymic and peripheral blood naive CD8 T cells. The repertoire sequencing data shown were described as representative of three independent experiments. Study-level results and caveats: No skewed Valpha or Vbeta usage appeared in organoid-derived T cells, arguing against dominance of unconventional lineages or clonal expansions. CD8 single positive T cells derived from organoids showed physiological TCR clonotype diversity comparable to the diversity seen in thymic and blood naive CD8 T cells.

This clonotype occurred a few times. Its antigen is currently not known. No base quality information exists; no much larger clone differs at one position. Taken from the germline V gene (reference sequence), the CDR1 and CDR2 loops are DFQATT and SNEGSKA. Between the V and J ends, shortened by 3 bases and 4 bases respectively, the junction contains 9 bases. Reading from cysteine to phenylalanine, the CDR3 counts 12 amino acids. CDR3 DNA is the only sequence kept; it has 36 bases, read in frame from the first base. To build the artificial thymic organoids, human HSPCs were aggregated with MS5 murine stromal cells that had been transduced with human DLL1, and the aggregates were cultured at an air-liquid interface. Organoids were seeded with FACS-purified CD34+CD3- hematopoietic stem and progenitor cells depleted of residual T cells. The culture medium for the organoids was serum-free RB27, which consists of RPMI 1640 supplemented with B27, FLT3L, IL-7 and ascorbic acid. Before RNA extraction, CD3+TCRalphabeta+CD8 single positive T cells from both organoids and thymus were sorted by FACS. For each sample, the RNeasy Micro kit was used to purify total RNA from around 40,000 to 200,000 sorted cells, and RNA quality was checked on an Agilent RNA 6000 Nano chip.

TCRalpha and TCRbeta libraries were amplified in separate semi-nested PCR reactions using Advantage 2 and reverse primers located in the TRAC or TRBC constant regions. First-strand cDNA synthesis used between roughly 3 and 550 ng of total RNA. The TCR cDNA libraries were generated by 5'-RACE using the SMARTer PCR cDNA Synthesis kit, with a poly-dT primer driving first-strand synthesis. Sample-specific 5-nucleotide barcodes were carried by the semi-nested constant-region reverse primers, and the resulting products were cleaned using the Zymo DNA Clean and Concentrator-5 kit. Pools of up to ten barcoded samples were ligated to Illumina adaptors and sequenced on an Illumina MiSeq as 2 x 150 bp paired-end reads. Concerning the study's data processing: After demultiplexing, reads were aligned with BLAT to a custom library containing all human TRAV, TRAJ, TRBV, TRBD and TRBJ combinations from IMGT. The best BLAT hits were picked using pslCDnaFilter (-maxAligns=1, -ignoreIntrons), and custom Perl scripts were used to calculate clonotype frequencies. TCRdb's own reprocessing of the public reads used fastp at Q25 and MiXCR and kept productive beta chains. Each CDR3 protein appears once, grouped with its most common genes and DNA. TCRdb's processing, not the study's, gives the V and J calls here. Recorded for this sample are over 7,000 distinct CDR3 sequences; around 25% of them occurred a single time. The ten largest account for 3.2% of the sample.

The rearranged segments are TRBV20-1 and TRBJ2-5; the D match is possibly TRBD1 or TRBD2, with 5 bases aligned in each. The source material was naive CD8+ T cells grown in artificial thymic organoids from cord blood stem and progenitor cells. The cell subset or site label corresponds to: CD3+TCRalphabeta+CD8SP T cells; for blood, CD45RO-CCR7+ naive CD8+ T cells. The TCR comes from a human donor who gave cord blood stem cells for thymic organoid culture, a cardiac surgery patient who gave postnatal thymus, or a blood donor (not recorded which). The sequence in DNA is TGCAGTGCTAGTGAGGGGCGAGAGACCCAGTACTTC. It translates as CSASEGRETQYF.